The present TCR beta chain was sequenced within a study of cytomegalovirus exposure and HLA in healthy donors (dated by TCRdb to 2017 to 2019). Context from the whole study: An earlier analysis of roughly 500 of the donors reported 250 to 300 Gb of sequence data and 90 million to 120 million unique TCR beta sequences obtained from around 190 million T cells. Roughly 300 gigabases of sequencing data and 80 million or so unique TCR sequences were included in an early release covering roughly 600 HLA-typed donors. Of the roughly 410 genotyped donors, 81% were placed in the genetic ancestry cluster associated with self-reported Caucasian donors. The study aimed to test whether signatures of past pathogen exposure could be identified by cataloging public T cell receptors. Using immunosequencing, the study profiled T cell repertoires from fewer than 700 subjects and related those repertoires to cytomegalovirus serostatus. Along with the roughly 700-subject first cohort, a separate validation cohort of about 110 different subjects was used. To predict cytomegalovirus infection status, the study brought together high-throughput TCR immunosequencing, statistical association of individual TCRs with disease status, and machine learning. To study patterns of TCR occurrence, a later analysis re-analyzed previously published TCR beta repertoires from around 670 donors and added high-resolution HLA genotyping. Rather than using new phenotypic data, the later analysis identified candidate immune exposures from TCR beta sequences and from how often those sequences occurred across donors. An earlier analysis of 500 to 750 of the donors applied high-throughput TCR beta sequencing to assess whether each TCR beta V gene segment acted as functional or pseudogenic. Donor age, sex, ethnicity and CMV serostatus were compiled alongside the repertoire data. In a later genetic analysis, genome-wide SNP genotypes for about 55% of the 666 donors were used, and that subset was treated as a discovery cohort. All discovery cohort repertoires had been generated using a single sequencing platform. HLA typing included class I and class II loci at four-digit resolution. The number of typed donors differed by locus: roughly 629-640 for A, B, C, DRB1 and DQB1; roughly 510 for DQA1; 606 for DPA1; and approximately 450 for DPB1. Roughly five DR-DQ haplotypes were handled as single units for association and clustering because linkage in the cohort was strong. Among 300 to 500 genotyped donors of the cohort, an average of approximately 240,000 unique TCR beta nucleotide sequences was sequenced per donor, of which approximately 18% were non-productive.

In total, more than 500 healthy bone marrow donors made up the cohort. At the time of sampling, every cohort member was nominally healthy, though immune exposures that went unrecorded were likely present. The donor tested CMV seronegative, placing the donor among the 350 or so seronegative members of the cohort. A peripheral blood sample was collected from each donor, and TCR beta sequencing was performed on peripheral blood mononuclear cells. Genomic DNA was extracted from the blood cell samples with the Qiagen DNeasy Blood Extraction Kit. The protocol used for the library was the immunoSEQ multiplex PCR assay. For the multiplex PCR, a mixture combining 60 forward primers for TCR Vbeta segments and 13 reverse primers for TCR Jbeta segments was used. The CDR3 region of rearranged TCR beta genes was amplified from genomic DNA with a multiplex PCR assay. Amplified TCR beta libraries were sequenced as 87-base-pair reads on the Illumina HiSeq System. In the paper's pipeline: Across the 500 to 700 repertoires, a later analysis counted tens of millions of unique TCR beta chains, approximately 12 million of which were shared by at least two donors. To remove PCR and sequencing errors, raw reads were error-corrected and collapsed into unique sequences using a nearest-neighbor algorithm that merged closely related sequences. Alignment of CDR3 sequences to IMGT reference sequences was used to assign V, D and J gene segments. For a sequence to be retained, a match of at least six nucleotides was required to both a V gene segment and a J gene segment. Rearrangements were classified as productive when the CDR3 lacked stop codons and remained in frame with V and J, and all other rearrangements were classified as non-productive. Following IMGT convention, CDR3 was defined as the stretch from the second conserved V-encoded cysteine up to the conserved J-encoded phenylalanine. The earlier analysis of around 640 of the donors excluded sequences that lacked an unambiguous match to a single V gene segment. In an earlier analysis of approximately 500 of the donors, a V segment was called functional when productive rearrangements were above 56.7%, and segregating when the standard deviation between donors exceeded 5%. To diagnose cytomegalovirus status from the catalog of TCR beta chain sequences, a statistical classification framework was built. In a later analysis, V and J genes were assigned by comparing TCR nucleotide sequences against IMGT/GENE-DB human TR gene sequences. A later analysis assigned CDR3 sequences and most-parsimonious VDJ recombination scenarios with the TCRdist pipeline. In a later analysis, each TCR beta chain was defined by its CDR3 amino acid sequence together with its V-gene family, and reads without a unique V-gene family were excluded. In a later analysis, approximately 590 highly shared, low-generation-probability nucleotide sequences were removed to address suspected cross-contamination and a sequencing artifact. In a later analysis, a clonal expansion index for each public chain was calculated from normalized within-repertoire ranks of inferred template counts. Generation probabilities in a later analysis came from a VDJ recombination model fitted to out-of-frame rearrangements, and those results were checked against IGoR. Hypergeometric tests were used in a later analysis to score TCR-TCR, TCR-HLA and TCR-CMV co-occurrence, with a repertoire-size bias correction applied to the TCR pairs. A later analysis estimated false discovery rates by permuting HLA or CMV assignments 20 times. In a later analysis, co-occurring TCRs were grouped using DBSCAN, with TCRdist sequence similarity added in when clustering inside HLA-allele-positive subsets. Co-occurrence clustering excluded repertoires with fewer than 30,000 or more than 120,000 public chains, plus five with anomalous nucleotide sharing. The table comes from immuneACCESS by way of TCRdb, which keeps in-frame sequences with V and J called. Part of the clones is missing from these tables; in studies checked, under half for an unresolved V gene and the rest for unknown reasons. Clone size and V and J calls were adopted from that table, with D and trimming inferred from the DNA. Present in this sample are roughly 86,000 clones, around two thirds of which were seen just once. The top ten hold 3.9% of the sample.

As concerns this clone: Its antigen is unknown. No quality values exist for individual bases; no much larger clone is one base distant.

The study at large found these results: Most CMV-associated TCR beta chains appeared to be HLA-restricted in a later analysis, and the HLA associations seemed to be driven largely by CMV exposure. While some public TCRs were present in many individuals, most TCR sequences turned up only very rarely across donors. In a later analysis, TCR association rates were found to vary across HLA loci, with the most associated TCRs seen for DRB1 alleles and the fewest for HLA-C alleles. V-gene and J-gene trimming of TCR beta chains was associated with a missense DCLRE1C variant in a later genetic analysis, and the association was replicated in an independent cohort. Sequencing depth was assumed to be roughly uniform across donors in the presence/absence analyses, though that assumption may not hold. The authors suggested that the approach could potentially be generalized to other disease states and immunological phenotypes. This cohort had only TCR beta chains sequenced, and the lack of alpha or paired-chain data limited which features could be detected. Because HLA typing was missing for some donors at each locus, association tests included only the typed subset. When HLA alleles, especially DR and DQ, strongly co-occurred, attributing TCR associations to individual alleles was difficult. At a false discovery rate of 0.05, a later analysis linked fewer than 20,000 TCR beta sequences to specific HLA alleles. In a later analysis, several top co-occurrence clusters were reported to appear linked to parvovirus B19, influenza, CMV and Epstein-Barr virus. A few of the identified cytomegalovirus-associated TCR beta chains were confirmed in vitro to be specific for cytomegalovirus antigens. A further reported finding was that TCR beta sequences accurately predicted the HLA-A and HLA-B alleles for most subjects in the first cohort. The study gave a list of about 150 TCR beta chains associated with cytomegalovirus. A later genetic analysis reported fewer N-insertions in productive TCRs among donors in an Asian-associated ancestry cluster than the 666-donor mean. Linkage disequilibrium might explain the correlated functional status among segregating V segments, but an unknown experimental factor could not be ruled out. Because counts were too low, 15 to 20 rarely observed V segments, including chromosome 9 orphons, were excluded from the earlier analysis of 500 to 700 of the donors. Compared with equally common non-associated chains, HLA-associated TCR beta chains in a later analysis were more clonally expanded and had lower generation probabilities. In an earlier analysis of fewer than 700 of the donors, most TCR beta V segments appeared in productive rearrangements about 87% or about 30% of the time, broadly matching IMGT annotations. A group of highly shared sequence variants was considered likely to be a technical artifact of the sequencing pipeline. In both the original and validation cohorts, the classifier was reported to diagnose cytomegalovirus status with high specificity and sensitivity. CMV serostatus was the only immune exposure information available for the cohort.

The sequencing input was PBMCs. This receptor was obtained from a man aged 25-40 years in good health and CMV-seronegative.

The nucleotide sequence is given as TGTGCCAGCAGTTTAAGCTCACCCCTCCACTTT. It translates as CASSLSSPLHF. The rearrangement combines TRBV28 with TRBJ1-6; the D gene remains uncertain. V loses 2 bases of germline sequence and J loses 10 bases, and the interval between the two ends is 3 bases. Sequences MDHEN (CDR1) and SYDVKM (CDR2) are obtained from the germline V gene. From its cysteine to its phenylalanine, the CDR3 spans 11 amino acids. Only the CDR3 part of the read is kept: 33 bases, read in frame from the first base.